This TCR beta chain was profiled in a study of T cell responses to AZD1222 COVID-19 vaccine. Study observations and caveats: The study reported that nearly half of spike-specific TCRs target unmutated variant regions. Clonal diversity may have been underestimated in mostly white British donors.

The table came from immunoSEQ multiplex PCR; TCRdb's copy has only in-frame clones and leaves some out. Among around 160,000 clones listed, 82% were seen once. Per germline, CDR1 SGHVS and CDR2 FNYEAQ. This CDR3 has 16 amino acids. Germline trimming cut 0 bases from V and 2 bases from J; bases unmatched to any gene: 2. As to this clone: The antigen is not known.

This receptor was identified in an adult in good health. Specimen: peripheral blood, collected on day 0 of MenACWY control vaccination. V gene TRBV7-6 combines with J gene TRBJ2-5, with 11 bases matching TRBD2. In DNA form, the CDR3 reads TGTGCCAGCAGCTTAGCCCTAGCGGGGGGTCAAGAGACCCAGTACTTC. This sequence encodes CASSLALAGGQETQYF.